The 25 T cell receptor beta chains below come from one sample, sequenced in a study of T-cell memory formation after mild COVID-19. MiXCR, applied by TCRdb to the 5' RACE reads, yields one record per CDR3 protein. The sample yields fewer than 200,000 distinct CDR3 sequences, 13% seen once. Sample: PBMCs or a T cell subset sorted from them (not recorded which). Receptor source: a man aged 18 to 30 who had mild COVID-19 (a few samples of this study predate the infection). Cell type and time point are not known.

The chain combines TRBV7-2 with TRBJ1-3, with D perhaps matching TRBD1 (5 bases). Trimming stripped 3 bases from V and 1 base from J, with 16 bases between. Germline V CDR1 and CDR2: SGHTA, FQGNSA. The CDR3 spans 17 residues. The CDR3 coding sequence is TGTGCCAGCAGCTTCCTTGGGGGGGTCAATTCTGGAAACACCATATATTTT. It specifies CASSFLGGVNSGNTIYF.

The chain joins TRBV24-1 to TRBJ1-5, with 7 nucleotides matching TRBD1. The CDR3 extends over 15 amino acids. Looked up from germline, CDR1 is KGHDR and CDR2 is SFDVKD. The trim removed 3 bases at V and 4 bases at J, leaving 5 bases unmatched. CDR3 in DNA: TGTGCCACCAGTGATGACAGGGTAGGGAATCAGCCCCAGCATTTT. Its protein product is CATSDDRVGNQPQHF.

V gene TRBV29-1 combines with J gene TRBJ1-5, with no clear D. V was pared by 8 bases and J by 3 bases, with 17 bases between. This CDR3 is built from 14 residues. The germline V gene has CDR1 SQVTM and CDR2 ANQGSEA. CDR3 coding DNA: TGCAGCCCCCCCCACGTGCGGGACAATCAGCCCCAGCATTTT. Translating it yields CSPPHVRDNQPQHF.

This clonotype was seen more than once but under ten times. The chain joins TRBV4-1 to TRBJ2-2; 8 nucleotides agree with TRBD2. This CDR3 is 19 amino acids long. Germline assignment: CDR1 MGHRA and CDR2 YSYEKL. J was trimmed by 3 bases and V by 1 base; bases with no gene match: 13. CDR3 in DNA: TGCGCCAGCAGCCAAGGAGGTAGTCGGGGGGGGCGCCACACCGGGGAGCTGTTTTTT. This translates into CASSQGGSRGGRHTGELFF.

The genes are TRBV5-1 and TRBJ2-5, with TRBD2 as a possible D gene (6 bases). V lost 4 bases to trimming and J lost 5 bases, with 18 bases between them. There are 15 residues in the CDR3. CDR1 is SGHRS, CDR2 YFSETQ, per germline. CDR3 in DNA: TGCGCCAGCAGCCGCGGGGCTAGCGTAGTGGAGACCCAGTACTTC. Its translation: CASSRGASVVETQYF.

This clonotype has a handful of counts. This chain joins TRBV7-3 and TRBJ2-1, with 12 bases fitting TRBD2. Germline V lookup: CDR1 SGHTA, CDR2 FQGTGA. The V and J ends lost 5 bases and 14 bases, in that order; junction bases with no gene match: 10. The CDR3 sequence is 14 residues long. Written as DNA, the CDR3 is TGTGCCAGCAGCCCCGGACTAGCGGGGAATCCAGAGTTCTTC. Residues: CASSPGLAGNPEFF.

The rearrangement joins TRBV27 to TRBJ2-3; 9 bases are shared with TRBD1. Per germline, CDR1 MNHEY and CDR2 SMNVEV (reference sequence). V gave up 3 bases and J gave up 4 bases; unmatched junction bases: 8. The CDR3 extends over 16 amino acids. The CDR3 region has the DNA TGTGCCAGCAGTTTGGGGAAGGGGACAGGGCCAGATACGCAGTATTTT. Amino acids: CASSLGKGTGPDTQYF.

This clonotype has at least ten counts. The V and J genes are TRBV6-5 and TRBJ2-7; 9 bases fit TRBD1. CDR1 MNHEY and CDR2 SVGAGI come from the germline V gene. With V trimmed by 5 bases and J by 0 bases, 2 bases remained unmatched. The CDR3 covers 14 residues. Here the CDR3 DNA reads TGTGCCAGCAGTAAACAGGGGGCCTCCTACGAGCAGTACTTC. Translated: CASSKQGASYEQYF.

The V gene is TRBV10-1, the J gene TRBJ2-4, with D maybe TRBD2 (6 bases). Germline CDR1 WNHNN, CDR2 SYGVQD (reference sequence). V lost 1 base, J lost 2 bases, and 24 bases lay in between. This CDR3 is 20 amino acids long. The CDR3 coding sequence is TGCGCCAGCAGTGAGTGGCCCCGCGGGACGGATGTGTGGCCCAAAAACATTCAGTACTTC. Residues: CASSEWPRGTDVWPKNIQYF.

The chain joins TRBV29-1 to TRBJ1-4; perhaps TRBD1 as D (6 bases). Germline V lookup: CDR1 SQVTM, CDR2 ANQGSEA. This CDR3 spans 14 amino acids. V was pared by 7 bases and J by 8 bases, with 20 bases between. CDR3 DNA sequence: TGCAGCGCTTACCTCACAGGGAGCAAGGAAAAACTGTTTTTT. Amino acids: CSAYLTGSKEKLFF. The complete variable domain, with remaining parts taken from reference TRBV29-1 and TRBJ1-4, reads SAVISQKPSRDICQRGTSLTIQCQVDSQVTMMFWYRQQPGQSLTLIATANQGSEATYESGFVIDKFPISRPNLTFSTLTVSNMSPEDSSIYLCSAYLTGSKEKLFFGSGTQLSVL.

The DNA for the CDR3 is TGTGCCAGCAGCCAAGGCTTGGGGGGGGGGATAGAGACCCAGTACTTC. The encoded protein is CASSQGLGGGIETQYF. This chain connects TRBV4-2 to TRBJ2-5; 7 positions agree with TRBD2. This CDR3 comprises 16 residues. With V trimmed by 1 base and J by 4 bases, 9 bases remained unmatched. Germline CDR1 LGHNA, CDR2 YNFKEQ.

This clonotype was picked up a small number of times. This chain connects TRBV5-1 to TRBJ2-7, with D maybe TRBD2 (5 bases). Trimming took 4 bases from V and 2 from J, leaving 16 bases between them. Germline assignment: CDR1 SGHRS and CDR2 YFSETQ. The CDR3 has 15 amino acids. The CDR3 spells CASSNSGIFTYEQYF. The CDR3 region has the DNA TGCGCCAGCAGCAACTCCGGGATTTTTACCTACGAGCAGTACTTC.

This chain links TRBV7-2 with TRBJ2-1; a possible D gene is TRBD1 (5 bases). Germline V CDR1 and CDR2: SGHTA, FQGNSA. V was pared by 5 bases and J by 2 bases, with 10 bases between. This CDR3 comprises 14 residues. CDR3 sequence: CASSSRDPYNEQFF. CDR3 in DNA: TGTGCCAGCAGCAGCAGGGATCCCTACAATGAGCAGTTCTTC.

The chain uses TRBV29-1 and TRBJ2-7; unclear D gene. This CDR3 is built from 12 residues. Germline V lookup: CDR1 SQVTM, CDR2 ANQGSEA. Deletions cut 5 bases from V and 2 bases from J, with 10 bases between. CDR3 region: CSVSLGPYEQYF. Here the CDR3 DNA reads TGCAGCGTTTCCCTAGGTCCCTACGAGCAGTACTTC.

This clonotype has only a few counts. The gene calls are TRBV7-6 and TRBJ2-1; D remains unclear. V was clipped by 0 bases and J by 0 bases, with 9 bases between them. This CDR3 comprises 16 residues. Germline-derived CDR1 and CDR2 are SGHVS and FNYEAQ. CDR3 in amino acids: CASSLARASSYNEQFF. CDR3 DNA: TGTGCCAGCAGCTTAGCAAGGGCGAGCTCCTACAATGAGCAGTTCTTC.

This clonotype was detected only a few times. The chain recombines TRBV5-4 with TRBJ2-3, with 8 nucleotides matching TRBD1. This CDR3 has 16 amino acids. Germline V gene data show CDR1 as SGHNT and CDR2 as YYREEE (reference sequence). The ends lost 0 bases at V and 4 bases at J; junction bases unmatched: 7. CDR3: CASSLASGGIADTQYF. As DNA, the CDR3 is TGTGCCAGCAGCTTGGCCTCAGGGGGCATTGCAGATACGCAGTATTTT.

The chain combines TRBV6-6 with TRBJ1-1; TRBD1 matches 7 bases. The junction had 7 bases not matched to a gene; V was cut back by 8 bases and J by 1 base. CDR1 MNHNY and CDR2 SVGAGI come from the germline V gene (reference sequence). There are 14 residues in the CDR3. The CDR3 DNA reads TGTGCCAGCTGTCCCCGGGACAGGAACACTGAAGCTTTCTTT. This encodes CASCPRDRNTEAFF.

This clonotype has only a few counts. CDR3 sequence (DNA): TGTGCCAGCAGCCAAGGGTGGTCGAATGAGCAGTTCTTC. Protein: CASSQGWSNEQFF. The chain employs TRBV3-1 and TRBJ2-1; no reliable D call. From germline, CDR1 is LGHDT and CDR2 YNNKEL (reference sequence). The ends were cut back, 1 base at V and 7 bases at J, with 8 bases in the middle. The CDR3 consists of 13 residues.

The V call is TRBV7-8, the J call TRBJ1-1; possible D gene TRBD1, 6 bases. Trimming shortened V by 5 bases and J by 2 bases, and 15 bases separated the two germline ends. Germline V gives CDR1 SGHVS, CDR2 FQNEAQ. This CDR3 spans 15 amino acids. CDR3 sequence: CASSLNRVFNTEAFF. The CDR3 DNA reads TGTGCCAGCAGCCTGAACAGGGTATTCAACACTGAAGCTTTCTTT.

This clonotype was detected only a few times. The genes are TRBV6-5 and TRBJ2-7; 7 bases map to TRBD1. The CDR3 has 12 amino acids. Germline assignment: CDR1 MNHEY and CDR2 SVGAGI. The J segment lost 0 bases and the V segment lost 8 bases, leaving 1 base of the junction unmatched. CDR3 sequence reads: CASHRGSYEQYF. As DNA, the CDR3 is TGTGCCAGCCACAGGGGCTCCTACGAGCAGTACTTC.

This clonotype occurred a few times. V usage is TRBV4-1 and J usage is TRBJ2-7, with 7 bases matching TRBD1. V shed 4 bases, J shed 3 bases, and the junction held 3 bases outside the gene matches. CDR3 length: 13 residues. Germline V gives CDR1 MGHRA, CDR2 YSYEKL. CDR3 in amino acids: CASSRDSGYEQYF. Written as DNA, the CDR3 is TGCGCCAGCAGCCGGGACAGTGGCTACGAGCAGTACTTC.

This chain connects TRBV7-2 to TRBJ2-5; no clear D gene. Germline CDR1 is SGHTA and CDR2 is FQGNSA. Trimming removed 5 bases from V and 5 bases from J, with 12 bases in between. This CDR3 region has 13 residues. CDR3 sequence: CASSPNPTETQYF. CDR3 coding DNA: TGTGCCAGCAGCCCTAACCCCACGGAGACCCAGTACTTC.

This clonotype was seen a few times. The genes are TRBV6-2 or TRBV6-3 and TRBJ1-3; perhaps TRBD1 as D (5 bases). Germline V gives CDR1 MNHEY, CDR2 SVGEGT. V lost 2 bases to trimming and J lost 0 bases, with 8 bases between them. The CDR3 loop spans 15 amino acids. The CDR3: CASSYDRSSGNTIYF. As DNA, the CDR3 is TGTGCCAGCAGTTACGACAGAAGCTCTGGAAACACCATATATTTT.

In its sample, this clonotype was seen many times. This chain's CDR3 is CASSLQDAGEAFF. The CDR3 DNA reads as TGTGCCAGCAGCCTTCAGGACGCGGGTGAAGCTTTCTTT. The rearrangement uses TRBV3-1 and TRBJ1-1; unclear D gene. The CDR3 sequence is 13 residues long. CDR1 and CDR2 (germline): LGHDT, YNNKEL (reference sequence). Trimming took off 4 bases at V and 7 bases at J, with 13 bases between the two ends.

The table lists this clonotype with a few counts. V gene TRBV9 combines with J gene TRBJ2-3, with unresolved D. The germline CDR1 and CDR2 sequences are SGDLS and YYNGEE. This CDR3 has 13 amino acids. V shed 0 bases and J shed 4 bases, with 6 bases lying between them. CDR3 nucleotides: TGTGCCAGCAGCGTAGCGCCCGCAGATACGCAGTATTTT. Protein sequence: CASSVAPADTQYF.